This T cell receptor beta chain appears in the sequencing data of a study of neurological immune-mediated disorders. This clonotype was observed many times. A single record per CDR3 protein comes from TCRdb applying MiXCR to the 5' RACE reads. The table lists roughly 70,000 distinct CDR3 sequences, 3.5% to 5% of them singletons. CDR3 length: 13 residues. Germline V gene lookup returns CDR1 SGDLS and CDR2 YYNGEE. The V end was cut by 0 bases, the J end by 6 bases, with 8 bases between. Unsorted libraries were prepared from 2 million PBMCs that had been stored at -80 C. This TCR derives from a man younger than 40 with multiple sclerosis. The sequencing input was PBMCs. The chain combines TRBV9 with TRBJ2-3, with D hard to call. The CDR3 region has the DNA TGTGCCAGCAGCGTAGCCGGTGCGGATACGCAGTATTTT. Protein sequence: CASSVAGADTQYF. Combining the CDR3 with reference TRBV9 and TRBJ2-3 gives the whole variable domain DSGVTQTPKHLITATGQRVTLRCSPRSGDLSVYWYQQSLDQGLQFLIQYYNGEERAKGNILERFSAQQFPDLHSELNLSSLELGDSALYFCASSVAGADTQYFGPGTRLTVL.